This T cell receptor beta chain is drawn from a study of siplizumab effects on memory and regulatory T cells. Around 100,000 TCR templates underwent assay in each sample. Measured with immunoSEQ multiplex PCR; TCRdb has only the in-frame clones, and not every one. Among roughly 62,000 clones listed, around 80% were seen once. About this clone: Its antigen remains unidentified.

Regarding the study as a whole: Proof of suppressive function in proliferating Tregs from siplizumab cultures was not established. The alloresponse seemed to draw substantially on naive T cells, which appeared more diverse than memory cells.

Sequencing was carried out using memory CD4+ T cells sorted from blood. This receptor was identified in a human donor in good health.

CDR3 amino acids: CASAPNFGERAFF. In DNA, the CDR3 is TGTGCCAGCGCGCCCAATTTTGGGGAAAGAGCTTTCTTT. The chain uses TRBV2 and TRBJ1-1; D call uncertain. Germline V gene data show CDR1 as SNHLY and CDR2 as FYNNEI. Trimming pared 8 bases from V and 10 bases from J, leaving 20 bases between. The CDR3 consists of 13 residues.